The clone carrying this TCR beta chain was seen repeatedly, ten times or more. The antigen is not known. Time point in this sample: longitudinal time-point 3. This specimen belongs to a study of neurological immune-mediated disorders. Study information: Secondary progressive disease was present in 3, and relapsing-remitting disease in 31, of the 35 or so multiple sclerosis patients.

TCRdb used MiXCR to reprocess the 5' RACE reads, holding one entry per CDR3 protein. The sample has approximately 85,000 distinct CDR3 sequences, 4.3% seen once. Study results and caveats: None of the CDR3 amino acid sequences of expanded clones were shared across subjects, and this suggested private repertoires in all groups.

V lost 5 bases to trimming and J lost 1 base, with 14 bases between them. The CDR3 totals 15 residues. Germline V gene lookup returns CDR1 ENHRY and CDR2 SYGVKD. The sequence was collected from a woman aged 55-69 years with multiple sclerosis. Sequencing was performed on PBMCs. The chain is built from TRBV10-3 and TRBJ1-1; tentative D call: TRBD1 (6 bases). The CDR3 DNA follows: TGTGCCATCAGTCCTATCGGACAGAAGAACACTGAAGCTTTCTTT. Translating gives CAISPIGQKNTEAFF.